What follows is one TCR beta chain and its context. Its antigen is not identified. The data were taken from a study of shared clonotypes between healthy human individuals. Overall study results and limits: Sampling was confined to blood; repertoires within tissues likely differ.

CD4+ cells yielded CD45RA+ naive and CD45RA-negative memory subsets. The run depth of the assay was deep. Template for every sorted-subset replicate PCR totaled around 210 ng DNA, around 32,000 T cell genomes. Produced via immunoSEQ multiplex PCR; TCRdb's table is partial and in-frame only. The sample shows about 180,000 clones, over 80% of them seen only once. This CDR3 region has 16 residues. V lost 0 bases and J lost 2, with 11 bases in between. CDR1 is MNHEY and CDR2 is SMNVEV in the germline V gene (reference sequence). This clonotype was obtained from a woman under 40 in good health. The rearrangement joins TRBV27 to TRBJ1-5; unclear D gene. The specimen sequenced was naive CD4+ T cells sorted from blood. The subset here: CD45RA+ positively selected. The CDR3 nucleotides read TGTGCCAGCAGTTTATCGTGGATGGGAGGCAATCAGCCCCAGCATTTT. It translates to CASSLSWMGGNQPQHF.